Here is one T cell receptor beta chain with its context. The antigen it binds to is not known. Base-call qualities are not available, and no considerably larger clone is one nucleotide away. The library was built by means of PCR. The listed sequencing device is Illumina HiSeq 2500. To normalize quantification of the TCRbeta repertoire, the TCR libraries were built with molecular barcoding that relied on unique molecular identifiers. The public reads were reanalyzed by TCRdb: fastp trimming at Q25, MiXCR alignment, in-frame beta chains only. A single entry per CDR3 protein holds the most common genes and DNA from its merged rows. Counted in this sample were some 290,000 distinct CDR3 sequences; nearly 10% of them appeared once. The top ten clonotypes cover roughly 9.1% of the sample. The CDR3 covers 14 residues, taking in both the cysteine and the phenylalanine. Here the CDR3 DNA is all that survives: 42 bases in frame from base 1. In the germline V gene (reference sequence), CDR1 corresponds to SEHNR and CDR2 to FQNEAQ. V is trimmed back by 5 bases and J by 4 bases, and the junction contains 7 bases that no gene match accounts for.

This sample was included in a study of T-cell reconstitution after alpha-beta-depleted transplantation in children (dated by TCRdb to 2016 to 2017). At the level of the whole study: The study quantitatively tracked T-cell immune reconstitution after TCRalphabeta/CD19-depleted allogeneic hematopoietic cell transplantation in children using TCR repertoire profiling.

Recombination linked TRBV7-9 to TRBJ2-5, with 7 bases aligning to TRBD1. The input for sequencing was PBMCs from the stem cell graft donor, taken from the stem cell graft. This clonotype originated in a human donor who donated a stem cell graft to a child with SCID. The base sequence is TGTGCCAGCAGCACAGACAGGGAACGAGAGACCCAGTACTTC. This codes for CASSTDRERETQYF.